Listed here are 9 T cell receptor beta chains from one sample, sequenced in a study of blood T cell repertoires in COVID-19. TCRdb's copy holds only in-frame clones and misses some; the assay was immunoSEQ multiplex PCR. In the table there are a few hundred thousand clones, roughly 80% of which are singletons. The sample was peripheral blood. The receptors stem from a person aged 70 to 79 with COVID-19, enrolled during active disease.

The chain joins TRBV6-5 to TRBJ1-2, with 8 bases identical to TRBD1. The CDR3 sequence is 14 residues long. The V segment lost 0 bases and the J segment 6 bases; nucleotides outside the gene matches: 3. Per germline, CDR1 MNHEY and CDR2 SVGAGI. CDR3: CASSYSRGLNGYTF. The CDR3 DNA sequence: TGTGCCAGCAGTTACTCCAGGGGGCTAAATGGCTACACCTTC.

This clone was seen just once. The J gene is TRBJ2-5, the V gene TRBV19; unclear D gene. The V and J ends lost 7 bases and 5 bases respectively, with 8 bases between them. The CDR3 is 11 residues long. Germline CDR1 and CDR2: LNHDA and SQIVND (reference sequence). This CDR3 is CASTFGETQYF. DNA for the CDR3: TGTGCCAGTACCTTCGGGGAGACCCAGTACTTC.

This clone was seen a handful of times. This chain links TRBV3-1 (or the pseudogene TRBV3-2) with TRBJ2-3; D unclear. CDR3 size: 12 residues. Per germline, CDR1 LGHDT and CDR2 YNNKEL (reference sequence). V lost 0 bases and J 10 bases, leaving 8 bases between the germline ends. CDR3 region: CASSQDEAPQYF. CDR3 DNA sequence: TGTGCCAGCAGCCAAGATGAGGCGCCGCAGTATTTT.

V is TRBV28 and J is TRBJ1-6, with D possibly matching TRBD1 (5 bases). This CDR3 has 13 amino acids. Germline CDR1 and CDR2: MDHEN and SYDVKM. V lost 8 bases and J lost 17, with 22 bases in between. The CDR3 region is CASLQPGTFMVHF. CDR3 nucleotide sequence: TGTGCCAGCCTACAGCCCGGGACTTTCATGGTCCACTTT.

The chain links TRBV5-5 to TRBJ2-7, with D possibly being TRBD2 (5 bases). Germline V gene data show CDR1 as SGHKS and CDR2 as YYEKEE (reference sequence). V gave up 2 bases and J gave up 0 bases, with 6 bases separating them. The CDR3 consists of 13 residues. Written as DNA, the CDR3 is TGTGCCAGCAGCTTTGGGAGCTCCTACGAGCAGTACTTC. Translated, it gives CASSFGSSYEQYF.

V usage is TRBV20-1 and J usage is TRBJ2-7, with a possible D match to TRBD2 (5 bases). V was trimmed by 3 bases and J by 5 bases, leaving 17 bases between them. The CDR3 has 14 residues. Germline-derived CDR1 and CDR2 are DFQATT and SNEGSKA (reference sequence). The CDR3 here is CSASGLAPADEQYF. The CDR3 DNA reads TGCAGTGCTAGTGGCCTAGCCCCGGCCGACGAGCAGTACTTC.

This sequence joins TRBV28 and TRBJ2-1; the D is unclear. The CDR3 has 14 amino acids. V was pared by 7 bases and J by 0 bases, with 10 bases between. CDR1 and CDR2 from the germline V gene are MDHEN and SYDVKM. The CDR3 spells CASNEYSSYNEQFF. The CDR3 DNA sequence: TGTGCCAGCAATGAGTACAGCTCCTACAATGAGCAGTTCTTC.

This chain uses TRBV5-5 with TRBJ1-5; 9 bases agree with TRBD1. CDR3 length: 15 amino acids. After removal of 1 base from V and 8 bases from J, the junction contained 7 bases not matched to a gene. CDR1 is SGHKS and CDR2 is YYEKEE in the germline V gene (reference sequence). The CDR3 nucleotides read TGTGCCAGCAGCTTGACAGGGGGCCTACATGAGCCCCAGCATTTT. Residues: CASSLTGGLHEPQHF.

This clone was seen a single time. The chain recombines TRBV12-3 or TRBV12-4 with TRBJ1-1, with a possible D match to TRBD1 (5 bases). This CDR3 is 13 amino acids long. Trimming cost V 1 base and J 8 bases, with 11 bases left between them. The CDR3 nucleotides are TGTGCCAGCAGTTTAGGACAGACTCTCGAAGCTTTCTTT. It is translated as CASSLGQTLEAFF.